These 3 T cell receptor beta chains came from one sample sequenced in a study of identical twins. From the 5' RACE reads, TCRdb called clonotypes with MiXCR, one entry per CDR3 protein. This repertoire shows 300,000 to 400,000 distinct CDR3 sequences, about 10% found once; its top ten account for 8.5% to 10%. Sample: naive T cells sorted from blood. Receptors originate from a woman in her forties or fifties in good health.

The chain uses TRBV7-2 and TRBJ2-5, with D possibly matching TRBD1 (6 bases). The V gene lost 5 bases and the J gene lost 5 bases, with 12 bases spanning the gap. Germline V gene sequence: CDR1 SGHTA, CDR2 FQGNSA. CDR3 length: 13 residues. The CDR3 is CASSRTVVETQYF. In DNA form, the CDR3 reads TGTGCCAGCAGCCGGACAGTGGTTGAGACCCAGTACTTC.

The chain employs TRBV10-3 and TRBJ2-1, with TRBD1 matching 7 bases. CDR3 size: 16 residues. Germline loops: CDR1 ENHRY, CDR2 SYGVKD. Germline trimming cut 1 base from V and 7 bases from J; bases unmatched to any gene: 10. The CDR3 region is CAISEFRDSPGNEQFF. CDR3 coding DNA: TGTGCCATCAGTGAGTTCCGGGACAGCCCTGGGAATGAGCAGTTCTTC.

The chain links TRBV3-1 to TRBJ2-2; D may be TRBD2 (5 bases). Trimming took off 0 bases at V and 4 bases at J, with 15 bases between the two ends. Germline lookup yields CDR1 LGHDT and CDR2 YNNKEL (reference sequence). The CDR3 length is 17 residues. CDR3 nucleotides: TGTGCCAGCAGCCAAGATCGAGGCAGACTACTCACCGGGGAGCTGTTTTTT. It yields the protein CASSQDRGRLLTGELFF.